These 28 T cell receptor beta chains came from one sample sequenced in a study of T cell responses to AZD1222 COVID-19 vaccine (dated by TCRdb to the early 2020s). Receptors were amplified or captured by the immunoSEQ multiplex PCR assay. In its TCRdb copy, this immuneACCESS table keeps in-frame sequences only and misses some clones. Where compared with another copy, unresolved V genes explain less than half of these, and the others have no known cause. Counted in this sample were 150,000 or so clones; 90% of them appeared once. The ten largest clones take up 6% to 7.5% of the sample. The meaning of the sample's time point label: baseline before first vaccination. The sequencing used peripheral blood, collected on day 0 of AZD1222 vaccination. The receptors originated from an adult in good health.

The chain links TRBV19 to TRBJ2-1; 10 bases are shared with TRBD1. Germline CDR1 LNHDA, CDR2 SQIVND (reference sequence). J gave up 15 bases and V 5 bases, and 10 bases lay outside the gene matches. This CDR3 has 13 residues. The CDR3 nucleotides are TGTGCCAGTAGTCCGGGACAGGGGATGGTAGGGTTCTTC. Amino acids: CASSPGQGMVGFF.

The chain recombines TRBV15 with TRBJ2-7, with D possibly matching TRBD2 (5 bases). CDR1 is LNHNV, CDR2 YYDKDF, per germline (reference sequence). The CDR3 is 15 amino acids. The ends were cut back, 0 bases at V and 6 bases at J, with 15 bases in the middle. The CDR3 spells CATSREAGVRAEQYF. The CDR3 DNA reads as TGTGCCACCAGCAGAGAGGCAGGCGTGCGGGCCGAGCAGTACTTC.

V and J are TRBV4-3 and TRBJ1-3; D gene ambiguous. The V end was cut by 1 base, the J end by 2 bases, with 12 bases between. The CDR3 has 16 residues. Per the germline V gene, CDR1 is LGHNA and CDR2 is YSLEER. CDR3 in DNA: TGCGCCAGCAGCCAAGGACTCGAGGGAACTGGAAACACCATATATTTT. Its translation is CASSQGLEGTGNTIYF.

In this sample, this clone turned up once. The chain carries TRBV5-4 and TRBJ1-2; D gene ambiguous. V was pared by 1 base and J by 8 bases, with 12 bases between. Germline-derived CDR1 and CDR2 are SGHNT and YYREEE (reference sequence). The CDR3 spans 13 residues. The CDR3 coding sequence is TGTGCCAGCAGCTTGAGACACACGGAGGGCTACACCTTC. It yields the protein CASSLRHTEGYTF.

The V gene is TRBV28, the J gene TRBJ2-1; the D gene is possibly TRBD2 (6 bases). The CDR3 spans 15 residues. CDR1 MDHEN and CDR2 SYDVKM come from the germline V gene. Trimming stripped 5 bases from V and 6 bases from J, with 17 bases between. The CDR3 DNA sequence: TGTGCCAGCAGTCCGGGACTCTTAACTTCCAATGAGCAGTTCTTC. Amino acid sequence: CASSPGLLTSNEQFF.

The chain has TRBV3-1 (or the pseudogene TRBV3-2) and TRBJ2-5, with 10 bases fitting TRBD1. Germline CDR1 is LGHDT and CDR2 is YNNKEL (reference sequence). The V segment lost 0 bases and the J segment 1 base; nucleotides outside the gene matches: 5. The length of the CDR3 is 17 residues. The CDR3 DNA reads as TGTGCCAGCAGCCAAGATCTTAGGGACAGGGGCCAAGAGACCCAGTACTTC. Translating it yields CASSQDLRDRGQETQYF.

The genes are TRBV24-1 and TRBJ2-7; D perhaps matches TRBD1 (7 bases). CDR1 is KGHDR and CDR2 is SFDVKD in the germline V gene. The CDR3 contains 12 residues. The V and J ends lost 9 bases and 6 bases respectively, with 14 bases between them. In DNA, the CDR3 is TGTGCCACCGGTCACAGGGGAGGCGAGCAGTACTTC. It specifies CATGHRGGEQYF.

To note about this clone: An end of the junction does not agree with germline; a read error may underlie this. The rearrangement joins TRBV30 to TRBJ2-5; possibly TRBD1 for D (6 bases). The CDR3 contains 12 residues. The germline V gene has CDR1 GTSNPN and CDR2 SVGIG (reference sequence). The CDR3 nucleotides are TGTGCCTGGAGCCGCTCGGGACACGGATATAACTTC. Translating it yields CAWSRSGHGYNF.

The chain links TRBV2 to TRBJ1-2; 8 bases fit TRBD1. CDR3 size: 15 residues. Germline V gene lookup returns CDR1 SNHLY and CDR2 FYNNEI. The junction had 14 bases not matched to a gene; V was cut back by 7 bases and J by 7 bases. The CDR3 nucleotides are TGTGCCAGCATCCAGGGGGCTCCATACGAGATTGGCTACACCTTC. This codes for CASIQGAPYEIGYTF.

The chain carries TRBV10-3 and TRBJ1-5; 7 bases match TRBD1. The CDR3 runs 15 residues. The germline CDR1 and CDR2 sequences are ENHRY and SYGVKD. The J segment lost 4 bases and the V segment lost 5 bases, leaving 8 bases of the junction unmatched. The CDR3 reads CAISLDRVPNQPQHF. The CDR3, as DNA: TGTGCCATCAGTCTAGACAGGGTACCAAATCAGCCCCAGCATTTT.

This chain joins TRBV29-1 and TRBJ2-3; D tentatively fits TRBD1 or TRBD2 (6 bases each). The CDR3 is 16 residues long. Per the germline V gene, CDR1 is SQVTM and CDR2 is ANQGSEA. V dropped 0 bases and J dropped 2 bases, with 15 bases sitting between them. CDR3 sequence reads: CSVEDPAGHLTDTQYF. The CDR3 DNA reads TGCAGCGTTGAAGATCCGGCGGGACACCTCACAGATACGCAGTATTTT.

V and J are TRBV19 and TRBJ1-1; D is uncertain. The CDR3 is 13 amino acids. V lost 4 bases and J 8 bases, leaving 14 bases between the germline ends. CDR1 and CDR2 from the germline V gene are LNHDA and SQIVND (reference sequence). CDR3 DNA sequence: TGTGCCAGTAGTAGGGGAGGGCCCGGGGAAGCTTTCTTT. This encodes CASSRGGPGEAFF.

The chain combines TRBV7-9 with TRBJ1-2, with D unresolved. Looked up from germline, CDR1 is SEHNR and CDR2 is FQNEAQ (reference sequence). This CDR3 comprises 12 residues. Between the trimmed V and J ends, which lost 7 bases and 3 bases, there was a span of 9 bases. The CDR3 is CASKAGDYGYTF. In DNA, the CDR3 is TGTGCCAGCAAGGCAGGCGACTATGGCTACACCTTC.

The rearrangement uses TRBV11-3 and TRBJ2-1; D is undetermined. With 5 bases removed from V and 9 bases from J, the gap between germline ends came to 14 bases. Germline CDR1 reads SGHNT; CDR2 reads YENEEA. The CDR3 loop spans 13 amino acids. CDR3 amino acids: CASSPSIAGEQFF. The CDR3 DNA follows: TGTGCCAGCAGCCCGAGTATCGCCGGTGAGCAGTTCTTC.

V and J are TRBV7-2 and TRBJ2-5, with D possibly matching TRBD2 (7 bases). V dropped 3 bases and J dropped 4 bases, with 18 bases sitting between them. This CDR3 is 16 amino acids long. Germline values: CDR1 SGHTA, CDR2 FQGNSA. The CDR3, as DNA: TGTGCCAGCAGCTTGTATCGGGGGGCGGATGGAGAGACCCAGTACTTC. Translating gives CASSLYRGADGETQYF.

This clone was observed a single time. The chain links TRBV20-1 to TRBJ1-2, with a weak D call TRBD1 (5 bases). Germline V gene lookup returns CDR1 DFQATT and CDR2 SNEGSKA (reference sequence). The CDR3 runs 12 residues. Trimming removed 3 bases from V and 4 bases from J, with 9 bases in between. CDR3 in DNA: TGCAGTGCTAGTTTTGGGGGCTATGGCTACACCTTC. This translates into CSASFGGYGYTF.

The rearrangement links TRBV10-3 to TRBJ2-7, with 8 nucleotides matching TRBD1. Germline V CDR1 and CDR2: ENHRY, SYGVKD. The V and J ends lost 11 bases and 4 bases, in that order; junction bases with no gene match: 10. The CDR3 is 13 residues long. CDR3 in amino acids: CAATGQGVYEQYF. In DNA form, the CDR3 reads TGTGCCGCGACCGGACAGGGCGTATACGAGCAGTACTTC.

The chain carries TRBV5-1 and TRBJ1-6; D is perhaps TRBD1 (6 bases). CDR1 is SGHRS and CDR2 is YFSETQ in the germline V gene. V was cut by 0 bases and J by 6 bases, with 13 bases left in between. The CDR3 is 16 residues long. This CDR3 is CASSLVGTRTNSPLHF. As DNA, the CDR3 is TGCGCCAGCAGCTTGGTGGGGACACGCACTAATTCACCCCTCCACTTT.

This clone occurred once. This chain joins TRBV5-5 and TRBJ1-1; D gene unclear. V was trimmed by 0 bases and J by 11 bases, leaving 8 bases between them. In germline, CDR1 is SGHKS, CDR2 YYEKEE (reference sequence). CDR3 length: 11 amino acids. The CDR3 sequence is CASSLGPRAFF. Here the CDR3 DNA reads TGTGCCAGCAGCTTGGGACCGCGCGCTTTCTTT.

This clone was seen once. This chain uses TRBV7-9 with TRBJ2-7; 14 bases line up with TRBD2. The germline CDR1 and CDR2 sequences are SEHNR and FQNEAQ (reference sequence). The trim removed 1 base at V and 2 bases at J, leaving 10 bases unmatched. This CDR3 region has 19 residues. The CDR3 coding sequence is TGTGCCAGCAGCTTAGAACCAGGGATGGGACTAGCGGGGGCCTACGAGCAGTACTTC. Protein sequence: CASSLEPGMGLAGAYEQYF.

The V call is TRBV28, the J call TRBJ1-5; TRBD1 is a possible D gene (6 bases). V was trimmed by 4 bases and J by 5 bases, leaving 18 bases between them. Germline-derived CDR1 and CDR2 are MDHEN and SYDVKM. The CDR3 has 16 residues. The CDR3 nucleotides are TGTGCCAGCAGTTCTTCCCAGGGGATTTGGCATCAGCCCCAGCATTTT. Translating it yields CASSSSQGIWHQPQHF. The complete variable domain, with remaining parts taken from reference TRBV28 and TRBJ1-5, reads DVKVTQSSRYLVKRTGEKVFLECVQDMDHENMFWYRQDPGLGLRLIYFSYDVKMKEKGDIPEGYSVSREKKERFSLILESASTNQTSMYLCASSSSQGIWHQPQHFGDGTRLSIL.

The chain combines TRBV5-4 with TRBJ2-3, with TRBD1 as a possible D gene (6 bases). CDR1 and CDR2 from the germline V gene are SGHNT and YYREEE (reference sequence). V dropped 0 bases and J dropped 1 base, with 9 bases sitting between them. This CDR3 has 15 amino acids. The CDR3 sequence is CASSLVKGGTDTQYF. CDR3 DNA: TGTGCCAGCAGCTTGGTAAAGGGGGGCACAGATACGCAGTATTTT. Drawing the rest from reference TRBV5-4 and TRBJ2-3, the complete variable domain is ETGVTQSPTHLIKTRGQQVTLRCSSQSGHNTVSWYQQALGQGPQFIFQYYREEENGRGNFPPRFSGLQFPNYSSELNVNALELDDSALYLCASSLVKGGTDTQYFGPGTRLTVL.

The gene calls are TRBV7-9 and TRBJ1-3, with a tentative D call TRBD1 (6 bases). Per the germline V gene, CDR1 is SEHNR and CDR2 is FQNEAQ (reference sequence). The CDR3 length is 14 residues. V lost 3 bases and J lost 1, with 7 bases in between. The chain's CDR3 is CASSFGQSGNTIYF. The CDR3 DNA reads as TGTGCCAGCAGCTTCGGACAGTCTGGAAACACCATATATTTT.

The chain uses TRBV6-4 and TRBJ2-6; no firm D call. CDR1 is MRHNA and CDR2 is SNTAGT in the germline V gene. The V end lost 0 bases, the J end lost 8 bases, and 5 bases lay between the germline ends. This CDR3 region has 13 residues. The CDR3 DNA reads as TGTGCCAGCAGTGACTCTTCGACCAACGTCCTGACTTTC. Its protein is CASSDSSTNVLTF.

The rearrangement joins TRBV2 to TRBJ2-4; 8 nucleotides agree with TRBD2. The CDR3 is 16 amino acids. V shed 0 bases and J 1 base; nucleotides not matched to a gene: 2. Germline values: CDR1 SNHLY, CDR2 FYNNEI. The CDR3 reads CASSEARGAAKNIQYF. The DNA for the CDR3 is TGTGCCAGCAGTGAAGCGCGGGGGGCCGCCAAAAACATTCAGTACTTC.

The rearrangement links TRBV6-5 to TRBJ1-2, with 10 bases lining up with TRBD1. Germline V lookup: CDR1 MNHEY, CDR2 SVGAGI. This CDR3 has 14 residues. V lost 6 bases to trimming and J lost 8 bases; unmatched junction nucleotides: 9. The CDR3 region has the DNA TGTGCCAGCAGCGGGACAGGGGAGAGGGGAGGCTACACCTTC. Protein product: CASSGTGERGGYTF.

This chain uses TRBV11-1 with TRBJ1-6; 10 bases agree with TRBD1. With 3 bases clipped from V and 9 bases from J, the junction kept 5 bases outside the gene matches. The CDR3 runs 15 residues. The germline gives CDR1 SGHAT, CDR2 FQDESV (reference sequence). CDR3 nucleotides: TGTGCCAGCAGCTTGGGGGACAGGGGACTTTCACCCCTCCACTTT. It specifies CASSLGDRGLSPLHF.

The J gene is TRBJ2-7, the V gene TRBV29-1; maybe TRBD2 (5 bases). The CDR3 is made up of 13 amino acids. The V and J ends lost 5 bases and 6 bases respectively, with 17 bases between them. Looked up from germline, CDR1 is SQVTM and CDR2 is ANQGSEA. For the CDR3, the DNA is TGCAGCGTTACCGGGATAGACGGGCCCGAGCAGTACTTC. Translated, it gives CSVTGIDGPEQYF.